The 16 T cell receptor beta chains below come from one sample, sequenced in a study of cytomegalovirus exposure and HLA in healthy donors. Use of 60 Vbeta and 13 Jbeta primers characterized the PCR. The table came from immunoSEQ multiplex PCR; TCRdb's copy has only in-frame clones and leaves some out. The data show fewer than 150,000 clones, around 83% seen once. The specimen sequenced was PBMCs. These receptors all stem from a man aged 35-49 years in good health and CMV-seropositive.

This sequence joins TRBV5-1 and TRBJ1-1; TRBD1 is a possible D gene (5 bases). Per germline, CDR1 SGHRS and CDR2 YFSETQ. The CDR3 is made up of 13 amino acids. The germline V and J ends were trimmed by 2 bases and 6 bases, with 11 bases remaining between them. This CDR3 reads CASSFGWGAEAFF. The CDR3, as DNA: TGCGCCAGCAGCTTCGGATGGGGCGCTGAAGCTTTCTTT.

This chain joins TRBV7-3 and TRBJ1-1, with D possibly TRBD1 on 5 matching bases. Trimming removed 6 bases at V and 2 bases at J, with 7 bases between. CDR3 length equals 12 residues. Germline lookup yields CDR1 SGHTA and CDR2 FQGTGA. DNA of the CDR3: TGTGCCAGCAGTACAGGTAACACTGAAGCTTTCTTT. It yields the protein CASSTGNTEAFF.

V is TRBV9 and J is TRBJ2-7, with TRBD2 as a possible D gene (7 bases). Germline V gene lookup returns CDR1 SGDLS and CDR2 YYNGEE. V lost 3 bases and J lost 2, with 15 bases in between. The CDR3 runs 15 residues. The CDR3 DNA reads as TGTGCCAGCAGCGCGGGGGGCGGCGGGACCTACGAGCAGTACTTC. Translating it yields CASSAGGGGTYEQYF.

CDR3: CASGGSSYEQYF. Written as DNA, the CDR3 is TGTGCCAGCGGAGGGAGCTCCTACGAGCAGTACTTC. The chain recombines TRBV11-1 with TRBJ2-7; the D gene is possibly TRBD2 (6 bases). Germline V gene data show CDR1 as SGHAT and CDR2 as FQDESV (reference sequence). V gave up 8 bases and J gave up 0 bases, with 8 bases separating them. There are 12 residues in the CDR3. Full variable domain (remainder filled in from reference TRBV11-1 and TRBJ2-7): EAEVAQSPRYKITEKSQAVAFWCDPISGHATLYWYRQILGQGPELLVQFQDESVVDDSQLPKDRFSAERLKGVDSTLKIQPAELGDSAMYLCASGGSSYEQYFGPGTRLTVT.

The V call is TRBV7-8, the J call TRBJ2-7, with 16 bases aligning to TRBD2. CDR1 is SGHVS, CDR2 FQNEAQ, per germline. J lost 6 bases, V lost 5 bases, and 16 bases had no gene match. The CDR3 totals 19 residues. This CDR3 is CASSPAGLAGGRGRSEQYF. The CDR3 DNA reads TGTGCCAGCAGCCCAGCGGGACTAGCGGGAGGGCGGGGAAGGAGCGAGCAGTACTTC.

This sequence joins TRBV28 and TRBJ1-2, with 8 bases that match TRBD1. The germline V gene has CDR1 MDHEN and CDR2 SYDVKM. CDR3 size: 13 residues. The V gene end was trimmed by 3 bases and the J gene end by 7 bases; junction bases not matched to a gene: 4. CDR3 sequence: CASSFGQGRGYTF. DNA for the CDR3: TGTGCCAGCAGTTTTGGACAGGGTCGTGGCTACACCTTC.

V gene TRBV20-1 combines with J gene TRBJ1-1, with D unclear. Germline CDR1 and CDR2: DFQATT and SNEGSKA (reference sequence). Trimming removed 7 bases at V and 1 base at J, with 7 bases between. The CDR3 totals 11 residues. The CDR3 coding sequence is TGCAGTGGATACAGGAACACTGAAGCTTTCTTT. Its translation is CSGYRNTEAFF.

This clone was picked up one time. The chain combines TRBV9 with TRBJ2-1, with TRBD2 matching over 9 bases. The ends lost 1 base at V and 7 bases at J; junction bases unmatched: 12. The CDR3 sequence is 17 residues long. The germline V gene encodes CDR1 SGDLS and CDR2 YYNGEE. The CDR3 spells CASSVPRAGGSGNEQFF. The CDR3 DNA follows: TGTGCCAGCAGCGTACCCCGGGCGGGGGGGAGTGGGAATGAGCAGTTCTTC.

This clone appeared once. The gene calls are TRBV5-1 and TRBJ2-5, with D perhaps matching TRBD1 (5 bases). Germline-derived CDR1 and CDR2 are SGHRS and YFSETQ. The CDR3 runs 15 residues. The V and J ends lost 1 base and 2 bases respectively, with 12 bases between them. The CDR3 nucleotides are TGCGCCAGCAGCTTGATAGGGGTCACGCAAGAGACCCAGTACTTC. This translates into CASSLIGVTQETQYF.

CDR3 loop: CASSQDRNTIYF. As DNA, the CDR3 is TGTGCCAGTAGCCAGGATAGAAACACCATATATTTT. V usage is TRBV19 and J usage is TRBJ1-3; D unresolved. This CDR3 is 12 amino acids long. The V end was cut by 6 bases, the J end by 5 bases, with 8 bases between. The germline gives CDR1 LNHDA, CDR2 SQIVND (reference sequence).

V gene TRBV30 combines with J gene TRBJ2-4; D may be TRBD1 (5 bases). The ends were cut back, 1 base at V and 9 bases at J, with 13 bases in the middle. The CDR3 is made up of 13 amino acids. Germline V gives CDR1 GTSNPN, CDR2 SVGIG (reference sequence). The CDR3 DNA follows: TGTGCCTGGAGTGAAGTGGGGCGAGGCATTCAGTACTTC. Its translation: CAWSEVGRGIQYF.

The chain uses TRBV6-6 and TRBJ2-7; 7 bases line up with TRBD2. The trim removed 6 bases at V and 0 bases at J, leaving 11 bases unmatched. CDR1 is MNHNY, CDR2 SVGAGI, per germline (reference sequence). The CDR3 sequence is 16 residues long. CDR3 sequence reads: CASSKLASGDSYEQYF. CDR3 sequence (DNA): TGTGCCAGCAGCAAACTCGCGAGCGGGGACTCCTACGAGCAGTACTTC.

The chain uses TRBV5-4 and TRBJ2-1, with D tentatively TRBD1 (8 bases). Per the germline V gene, CDR1 is SGHNT and CDR2 is YYREEE (reference sequence). The length of the CDR3 is 16 residues. V lost 1 base, J lost 8 bases, and 19 bases lay in between. CDR3 coding DNA: TGTGCCAGCAGCTTGTGGGCAGACAGGGGAGGGGATGAGCAGTTCTTC. It yields the protein CASSLWADRGGDEQFF. The whole variable domain, remainder taken from reference TRBV5-4 and TRBJ2-1, is ETGVTQSPTHLIKTRGQQVTLRCSSQSGHNTVSWYQQALGQGPQFIFQYYREEENGRGNFPPRFSGLQFPNYSSELNVNALELDDSALYLCASSLWADRGGDEQFFGPGTRLTVL.

Comments on this clone: This sample includes further DNA sequences coding for the same CDR3. This chain joins TRBV5-6 and TRBJ2-7; the D is unclear. Per germline, CDR1 SGHDT and CDR2 YYEEEE. The CDR3 runs 12 residues. The V end lost 0 bases, the J end lost 3 bases, and 4 bases lay between the germline ends. In nucleotides, the CDR3 is TGTGCCAGCAGCTTGGATTACTACGAGCAGTACTTC. It specifies CASSLDYYEQYF.

This chain connects TRBV6-4 to TRBJ2-2; D is undetermined. V gave up 3 bases and J gave up 0 bases, with 5 bases separating them. Germline V gives CDR1 MRHNA, CDR2 SNTAGT. The CDR3 is 14 amino acids. As DNA, the CDR3 is TGTGCCAGCAGTGAACAGACGAACACCGGGGAGCTGTTTTTT. This sequence encodes CASSEQTNTGELFF.

V gene TRBV18 combines with J gene TRBJ2-7; 7 bases agree with TRBD1. J was trimmed by 6 bases and V by 4 bases; bases with no gene match: 6. The CDR3 contains 13 residues. The V gene's germline CDR1 is KGHSH and CDR2 LQKENI. DNA for the CDR3: TGTGCCAGCTCACGGGACAGCCATGGCGAGCAGTACTTC. Amino acid sequence: CASSRDSHGEQYF.